This T cell receptor beta chain was profiled in a study of T cells in Graves' hyperthyroidism and ophthalmopathy. Every diagnosis used clinical symptoms, serum thyroxine and TRAb, thyroid ultrasound and orbital computed tomography. This clonotype occurred a few times. The CDR3 consists of 15 residues. Trimming left V 3 bases short and J 2 bases short, with 10 bases between. Germline V gives CDR1 SGHTA, CDR2 FQGNSA. It was RNA transcripts that yielded the amplified TCR beta CDR3 regions. The TCR CDR3 was amplified in a first-round RT-PCR using the HTBI primer set. One entry per CDR3 protein results from TCRdb running MiXCR on the multiplex PCR reads. The sample has a few hundred thousand distinct CDR3 sequences, about 15% seen once; the top ten hold under 25%.

Sequencing was performed on blood. This rearrangement joins TRBV7-2 to TRBJ1-4; a possible D gene is TRBD1 (6 bases). The clonotype comes from a woman aged 55-70 years with Graves' ophthalmopathy. CDR3 in amino acids: CASSLDQGTNEKLFF. DNA of the CDR3: TGTGCCAGCAGCTTGGACCAGGGGACTAATGAAAAACTGTTTTTT.